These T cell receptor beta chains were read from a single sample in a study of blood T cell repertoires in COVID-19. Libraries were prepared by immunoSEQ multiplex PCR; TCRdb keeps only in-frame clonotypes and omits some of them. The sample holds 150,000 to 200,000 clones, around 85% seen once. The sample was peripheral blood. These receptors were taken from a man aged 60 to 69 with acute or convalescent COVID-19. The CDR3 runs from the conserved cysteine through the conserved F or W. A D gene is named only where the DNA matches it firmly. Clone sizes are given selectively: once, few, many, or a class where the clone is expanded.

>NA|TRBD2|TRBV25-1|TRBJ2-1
CASSYGKGTSGNYNEQFF
TGTGCCAGCAGTTATGGGAAAGGGACTAGCGGGAACTACAATGAGCAGTTCTTC
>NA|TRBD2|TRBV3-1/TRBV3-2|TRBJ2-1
CASSQGSGRSNEQFF
TGTGCCAGCAGCCAAGGCAGCGGGAGAAGTAATGAGCAGTTCTTC
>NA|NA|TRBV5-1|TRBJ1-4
CASSLTGFGNEKLFF
TGCGCCAGCAGCTTGACCGGGTTTGGTAATGAAAAACTGTTTTTT
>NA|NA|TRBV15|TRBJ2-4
CATSRDLAKNIQYF
TGTGCCACCAGCAGAGATCTAGCCAAAAACATTCAGTACTTC
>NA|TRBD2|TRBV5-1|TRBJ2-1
CASSLLAGEGNEQFF
TGCGCCAGCAGCTTACTAGCGGGAGAGGGCAATGAGCAGTTCTTC
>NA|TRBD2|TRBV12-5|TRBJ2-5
CASGLAGRGETQYF
TGTGCTAGTGGACTAGCGGGACGAGGGGAGACCCAGTACTTC
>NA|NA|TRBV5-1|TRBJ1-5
CASSLGANQPQHF
TGCGCCAGCAGCTTGGGAGCTAATCAGCCCCAGCATTTT
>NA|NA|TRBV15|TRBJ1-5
CATSREGRPDQPQHF
TGTGCCACCAGCAGAGAGGGCAGACCCGATCAGCCCCAGCATTTT
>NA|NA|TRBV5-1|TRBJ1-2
CASRAQNYGYTF
TGCGCCAGCAGAGCACAGAACTATGGCTACACCTTC
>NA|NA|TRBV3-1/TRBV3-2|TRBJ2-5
CASSQEVEETQYF
TGTGCCAGCAGCCAAGAAGTGGAGGAGACCCAGTACTTC
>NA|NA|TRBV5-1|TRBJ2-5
CASSPGGSGETQYF
TGCGCCAGCAGCCCCGGTGGGTCAGGGGAGACCCAGTACTTC
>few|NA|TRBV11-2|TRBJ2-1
CASSFRQGLSYNEQFF
TGTGCCAGCAGCTTCCGGCAGGGGCTATCCTACAATGAGCAGTTCTTC
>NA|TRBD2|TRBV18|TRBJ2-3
CASSPFEGGSDTQYF
TGTGCCAGCTCACCCTTTGAGGGAGGGTCAGATACGCAGTATTTT
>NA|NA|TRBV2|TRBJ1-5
CASMGDINQPQHF
TGTGCCAGCATGGGGGACATTAATCAGCCCCAGCATTTT
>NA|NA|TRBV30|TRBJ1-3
CAWSPGTDRNTIYF
TGTGCCTGGAGTCCCGGGACTGACAGAAACACCATATATTTT
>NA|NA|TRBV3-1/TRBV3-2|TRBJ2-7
CASSQLYEQYF
TGTGCCAGCAGCCAATTATACGAGCAGTACTTC
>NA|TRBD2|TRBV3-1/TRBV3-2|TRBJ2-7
CASSRRASGYEQYF
TGTGCCAGCAGCCGGAGGGCTAGCGGCTACGAGCAGTACTTC
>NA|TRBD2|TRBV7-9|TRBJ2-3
CASSPLAGEVTDTQYF
TGTGCCAGCAGCCCCTTGGCGGGGGAGGTAACAGATACGCAGTATTTT
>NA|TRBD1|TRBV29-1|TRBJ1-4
CSVGQGANEKLFF
TGCAGCGTTGGGCAGGGGGCTAATGAAAAACTGTTTTTT
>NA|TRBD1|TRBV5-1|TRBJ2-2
CASRTGQGDTGELFF
TGCGCCAGCCGTACGGGACAGGGAGACACCGGGGAGCTGTTTTTT
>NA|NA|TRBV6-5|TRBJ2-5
CASSHHAGPETQYF
TGTGCCAGCAGCCACCATGCTGGCCCAGAGACCCAGTACTTC
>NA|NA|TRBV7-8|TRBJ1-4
CASSLRPTGDTTNEKLFF
TGTGCCAGCAGCTTAAGACCGACGGGGGATACGACTAATGAAAAACTGTTTTTT
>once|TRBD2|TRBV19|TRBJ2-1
CASSHRASGGNEQFF
TGTGCCAGTAGCCATCGGGCTAGCGGAGGGAATGAGCAGTTCTTC
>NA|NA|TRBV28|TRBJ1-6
CASSSPRQFSSPLHF
TGTGCCAGCAGTTCGCCCCGACAGTTTAGTTCACCCCTCCACTTT
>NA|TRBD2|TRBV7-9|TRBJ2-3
CASSSGTSGPDTQYF
TGTGCCAGCAGCTCCGGGACTAGCGGACCAGATACGCAGTATTTT
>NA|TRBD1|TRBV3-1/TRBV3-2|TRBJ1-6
CASSHQGGRGAYNSPLHF
TGTGCCAGCAGCCATCAGGGGGGCAGGGGCGCCTATAATTCACCCCTCCACTTT
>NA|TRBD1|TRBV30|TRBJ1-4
CAATRDRDEKLFF
TGTGCCGCCACCCGGGACAGGGATGAAAAACTGTTTTTT
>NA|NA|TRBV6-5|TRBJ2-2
CASSHGGKLPGELFF
TGTGCCAGCAGTCACGGGGGTAAGCTTCCCGGGGAGCTGTTTTTT
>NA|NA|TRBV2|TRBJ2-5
CASTGDTQETQYF
TGTGCCAGCACCGGGGACACCCAAGAGACCCAGTACTTC
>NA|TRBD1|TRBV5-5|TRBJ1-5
CASGKGQGHNQPQHF
TGTGCCAGCGGGAAAGGACAGGGACACAATCAGCCCCAGCATTTT
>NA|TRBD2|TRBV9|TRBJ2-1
CASRPSLAGGLNEQFF
TGTGCCAGCAGACCAAGCCTAGCGGGGGGCTTAAATGAGCAGTTCTTC
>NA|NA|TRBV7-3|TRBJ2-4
CASSLTRGDIQYF
TGTGCCAGCAGCTTAACCAGGGGAGACATTCAGTACTTC
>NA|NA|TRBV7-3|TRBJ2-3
CASSPPGSDTQYF
TGTGCCAGCAGCCCCCCAGGCTCAGATACGCAGTATTTT
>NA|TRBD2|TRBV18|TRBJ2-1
CASSPPSGGSYNEQFF
TGTGCCAGCTCACCACCGAGCGGGGGGTCCTACAATGAGCAGTTCTTC
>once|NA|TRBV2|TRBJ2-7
CASSYSYEQYF
TGTGCCAGCAGTTACTCCTACGAGCAGTACTTC
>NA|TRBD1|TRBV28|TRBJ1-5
CATNRGLSNQPQHF
TGTGCCACCAACAGGGGGCTCAGCAATCAGCCCCAGCATTTT
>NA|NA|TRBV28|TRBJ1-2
CASLPSFRGWGEGYTF
TGTGCCAGTCTACCTTCTTTCAGGGGTTGGGGCGAAGGCTACACCTTC
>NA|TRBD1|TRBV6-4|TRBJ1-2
CASSNLDRGNYGYTF
TGTGCCAGCAGTAACTTGGACAGGGGTAACTATGGCTACACCTTC
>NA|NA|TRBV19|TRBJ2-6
CASNHRPSASGANVLTF
TGTGCCAGTAACCACAGGCCATCCGCCTCTGGGGCCAACGTCCTGACTTTC
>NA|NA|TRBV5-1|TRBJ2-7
CASSLAGVIYEQYF
TGCGCCAGCAGCTTGGCGGGAGTAATCTACGAGCAGTACTTC
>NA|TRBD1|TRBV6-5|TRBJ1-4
CASRNRGANEKLFF
TGTGCCAGCAGGAACAGGGGGGCAAATGAAAAACTGTTTTTT
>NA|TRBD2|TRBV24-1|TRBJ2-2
CATSGGRGRGNTGELFF
TGTGCCACCAGTGGCGGGCGAGGGAGGGGAAACACCGGGGAGCTGTTTTTT
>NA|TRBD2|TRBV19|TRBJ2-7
CASSPRTSGGYYEQYF
TGTGCCAGTAGTCCCCGGACTAGCGGGGGTTACTACGAGCAGTACTTC
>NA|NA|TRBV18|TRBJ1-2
CASSPLRSDGYTF
TGTGCCAGCTCACCCCTGAGGTCGGATGGCTACACCTTC
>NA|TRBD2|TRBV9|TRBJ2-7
CASSVASGRDYEQYF
TGTGCCAGCAGCGTAGCTAGCGGGAGGGATTACGAGCAGTACTTC
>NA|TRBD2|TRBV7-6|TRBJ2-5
CASSLGLAGEETQYF
TGTGCCAGCAGCTTGGGACTAGCGGGGGAAGAGACCCAGTACTTC
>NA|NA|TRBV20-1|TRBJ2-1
CSASGRNEQFF
TGCAGTGCTAGTGGGAGGAATGAGCAGTTCTTC